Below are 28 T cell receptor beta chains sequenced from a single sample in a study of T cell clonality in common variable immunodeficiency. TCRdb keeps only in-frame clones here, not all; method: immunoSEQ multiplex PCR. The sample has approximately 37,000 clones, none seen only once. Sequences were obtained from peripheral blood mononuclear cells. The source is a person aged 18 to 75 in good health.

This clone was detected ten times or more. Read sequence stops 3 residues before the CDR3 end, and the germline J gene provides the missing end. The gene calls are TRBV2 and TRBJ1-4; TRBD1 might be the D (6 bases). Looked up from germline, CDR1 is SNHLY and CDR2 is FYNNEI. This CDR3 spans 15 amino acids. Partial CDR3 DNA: TGTGCAAGCTTGCCAGGGGTTTCTGGGGCCAACGTA. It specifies CASLPGVSGANV. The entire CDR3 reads CASLPGVSGANVLFF.

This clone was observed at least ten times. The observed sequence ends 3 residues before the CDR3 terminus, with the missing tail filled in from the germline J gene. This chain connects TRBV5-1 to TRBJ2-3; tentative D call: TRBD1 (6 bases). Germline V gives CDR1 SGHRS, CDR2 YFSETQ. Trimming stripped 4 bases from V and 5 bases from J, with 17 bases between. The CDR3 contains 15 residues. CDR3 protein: CASSPDRFPGDTQYF. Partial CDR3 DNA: TGCGCCAGCAGCCCGGACAGATTCCCTGGAGATACG.

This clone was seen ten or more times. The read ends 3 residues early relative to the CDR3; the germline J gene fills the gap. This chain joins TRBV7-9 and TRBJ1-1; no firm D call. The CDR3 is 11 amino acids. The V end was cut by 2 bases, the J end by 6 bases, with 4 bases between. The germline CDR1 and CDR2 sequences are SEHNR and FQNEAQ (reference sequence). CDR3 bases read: TGTGCCAGCAGCTTAAGCGCTGAA. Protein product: CASSLSAE. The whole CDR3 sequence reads CASSLSAEAFF.

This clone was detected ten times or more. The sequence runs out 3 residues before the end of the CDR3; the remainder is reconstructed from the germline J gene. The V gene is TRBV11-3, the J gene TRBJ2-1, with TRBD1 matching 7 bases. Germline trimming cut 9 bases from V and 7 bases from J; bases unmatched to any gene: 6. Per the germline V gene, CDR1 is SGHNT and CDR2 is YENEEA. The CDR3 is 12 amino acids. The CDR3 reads CASTGDQNEQFF. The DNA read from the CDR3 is TGTGCCAGTACAGGGGATCAGAATGAG.

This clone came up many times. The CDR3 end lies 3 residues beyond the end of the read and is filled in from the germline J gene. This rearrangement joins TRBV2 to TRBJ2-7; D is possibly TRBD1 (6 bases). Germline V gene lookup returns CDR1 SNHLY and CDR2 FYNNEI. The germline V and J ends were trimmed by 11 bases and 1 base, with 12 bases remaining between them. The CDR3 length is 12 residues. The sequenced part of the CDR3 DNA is TGTGCCGGCCGAGGGGGTTCCTACGAG. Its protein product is CAGRGGSYE. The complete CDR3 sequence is CAGRGGSYEQYF. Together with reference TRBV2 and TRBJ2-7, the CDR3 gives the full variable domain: EPEVTQTPSHQVTQMGQEVILRCVPISNHLYFYWYRQILGQKVEFLVSFYNNEISEKSEIFDDQFSVERPDGSNFTLKIRSTKLEDSAMYFCAGRGGSYEQYFGPGTRLTVT.

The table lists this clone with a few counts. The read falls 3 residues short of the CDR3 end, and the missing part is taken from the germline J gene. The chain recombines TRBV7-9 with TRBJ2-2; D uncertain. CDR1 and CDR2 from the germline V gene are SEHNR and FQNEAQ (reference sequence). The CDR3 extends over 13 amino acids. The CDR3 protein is CASNRATNEKLFF. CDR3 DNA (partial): TGTGCCAGCAACCGAGCAACTAATGAAAAG. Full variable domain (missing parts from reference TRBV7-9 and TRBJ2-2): DTGVSQNPRHKITKRGQNVTFRCDPISEHNRLYWYRQTLGQGPEFLTYFQNEAQLEKSRLLSDRFSAERPKGSFSTLEIQRTEQGDSAMYLCASNRATNEKLFFGEGSRLTVL.

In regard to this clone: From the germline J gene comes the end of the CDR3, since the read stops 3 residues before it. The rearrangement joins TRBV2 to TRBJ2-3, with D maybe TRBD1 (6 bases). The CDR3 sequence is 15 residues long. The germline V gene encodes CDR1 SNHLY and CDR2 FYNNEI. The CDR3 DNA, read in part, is TGTGCCAGCAGTGAAGGTTTTGGGGGCGGTCAGCCG. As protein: CASSEGFGGGQP. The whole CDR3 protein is CASSEGFGGGQPQYF.

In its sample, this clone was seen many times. The CDR3 is CASSVILQETQYF. Partial CDR3 DNA: TGTGCCAGCAGTGTAATCCTACAAGAGACC. This chain uses TRBV2 with TRBJ2-5; D is ambiguous. The read ends 3 residues shy of where the CDR3 ends; the end is completed using the germline J gene. CDR3 size: 13 residues. CDR1 is SNHLY and CDR2 is FYNNEI in the germline V gene. The V gene lost 4 bases and the J gene lost 2 bases, with 8 bases spanning the gap.

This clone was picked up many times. CDR3 DNA, as far as it was read: TGTGCCAGCAGTGTCATGGAGACC. Amino acid sequence: CASSVMET. The full CDR3 reads CASSVMETQYF. The chain joins TRBV2 to TRBJ2-5; D unresolved. Coverage ceases 3 residues before the CDR3 finishes, and the germline J gene fills in the end. The ends were cut back, 4 bases at V and 5 bases at J, with 5 bases in the middle. Germline V gene lookup returns CDR1 SNHLY and CDR2 FYNNEI. This CDR3 has 11 amino acids.

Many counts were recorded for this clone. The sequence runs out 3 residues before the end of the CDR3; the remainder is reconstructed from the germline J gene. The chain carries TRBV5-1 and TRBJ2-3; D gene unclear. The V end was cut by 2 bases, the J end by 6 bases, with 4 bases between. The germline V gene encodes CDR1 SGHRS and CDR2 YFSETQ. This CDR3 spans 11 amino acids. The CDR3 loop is CASSFFDTQYF. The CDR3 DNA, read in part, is TGCGCCAGCAGCTTCTTCGATACG.

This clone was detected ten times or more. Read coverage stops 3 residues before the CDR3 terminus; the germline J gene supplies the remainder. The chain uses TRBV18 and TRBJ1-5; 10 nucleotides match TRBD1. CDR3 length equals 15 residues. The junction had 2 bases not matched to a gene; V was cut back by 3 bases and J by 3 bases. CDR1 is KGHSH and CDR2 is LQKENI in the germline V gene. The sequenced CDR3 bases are TGTGCCAGCTCACCCGGGACAGGGGACAATCAGCCC. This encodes CASSPGTGDNQP. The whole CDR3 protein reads CASSPGTGDNQPQHF.

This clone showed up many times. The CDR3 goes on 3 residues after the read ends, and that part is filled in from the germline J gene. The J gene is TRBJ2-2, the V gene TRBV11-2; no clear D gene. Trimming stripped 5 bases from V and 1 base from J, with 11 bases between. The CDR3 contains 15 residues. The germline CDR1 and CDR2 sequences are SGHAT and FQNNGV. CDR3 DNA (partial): TGTGCCAGCAGCCACCAGGCCCAGAACACCGGGGAG. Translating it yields CASSHQAQNTGE. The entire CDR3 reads CASSHQAQNTGELFF.

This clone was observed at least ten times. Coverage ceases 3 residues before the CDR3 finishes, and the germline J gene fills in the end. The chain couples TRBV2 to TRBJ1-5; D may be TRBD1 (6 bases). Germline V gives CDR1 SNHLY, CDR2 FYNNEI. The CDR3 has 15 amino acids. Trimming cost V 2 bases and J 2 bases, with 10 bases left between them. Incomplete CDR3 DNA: TGTGCCAGCAGTGAATCCCAGGGGCGCAATCAGCCC. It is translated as CASSESQGRNQP. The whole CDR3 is CASSESQGRNQPQHF.

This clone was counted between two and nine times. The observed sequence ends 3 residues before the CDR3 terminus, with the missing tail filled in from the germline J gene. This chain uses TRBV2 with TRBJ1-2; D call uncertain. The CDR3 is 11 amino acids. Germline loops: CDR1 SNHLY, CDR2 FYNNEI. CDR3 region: CASDISLDYTF. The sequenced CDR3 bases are TGTGCCAGCGATATCTCACTTGAC.

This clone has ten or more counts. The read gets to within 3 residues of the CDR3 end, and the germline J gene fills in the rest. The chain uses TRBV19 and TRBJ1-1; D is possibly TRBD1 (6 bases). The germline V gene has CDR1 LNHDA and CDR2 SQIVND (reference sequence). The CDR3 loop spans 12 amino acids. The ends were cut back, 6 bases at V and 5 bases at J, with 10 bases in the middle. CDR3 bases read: TGTGCCAGTAGCAACAGGGCTACTGAA. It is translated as CASSNRATE. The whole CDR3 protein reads CASSNRATEAFF.

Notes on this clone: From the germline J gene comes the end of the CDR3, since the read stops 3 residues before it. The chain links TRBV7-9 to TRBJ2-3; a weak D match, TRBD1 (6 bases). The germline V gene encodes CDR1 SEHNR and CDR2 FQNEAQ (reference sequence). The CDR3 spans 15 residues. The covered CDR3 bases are TGTGCCAGCAGCTTAGCGGAGGACAGCGATCAGCCG. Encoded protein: CASSLAEDSDQP. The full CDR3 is CASSLAEDSDQPQYF.

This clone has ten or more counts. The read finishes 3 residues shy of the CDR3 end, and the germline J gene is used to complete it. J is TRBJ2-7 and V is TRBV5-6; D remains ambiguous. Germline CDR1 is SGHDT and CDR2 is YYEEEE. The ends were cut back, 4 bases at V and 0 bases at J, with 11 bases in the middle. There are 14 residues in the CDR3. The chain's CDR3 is CASSTRRSSYEQYF. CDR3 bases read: TGTGCCAGCAGCACTCGAAGAAGCTCCTACGAG.

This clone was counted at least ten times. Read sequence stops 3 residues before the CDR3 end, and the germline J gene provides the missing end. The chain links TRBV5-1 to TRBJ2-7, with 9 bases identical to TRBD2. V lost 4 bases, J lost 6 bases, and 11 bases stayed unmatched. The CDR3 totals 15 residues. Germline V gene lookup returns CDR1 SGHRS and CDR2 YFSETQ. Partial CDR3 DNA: TGCGCCAGCAGCCGTTGGCGGGAGGGCCTGGGCGAG. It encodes CASSRWREGLGE. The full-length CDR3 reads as CASSRWREGLGEQYF.

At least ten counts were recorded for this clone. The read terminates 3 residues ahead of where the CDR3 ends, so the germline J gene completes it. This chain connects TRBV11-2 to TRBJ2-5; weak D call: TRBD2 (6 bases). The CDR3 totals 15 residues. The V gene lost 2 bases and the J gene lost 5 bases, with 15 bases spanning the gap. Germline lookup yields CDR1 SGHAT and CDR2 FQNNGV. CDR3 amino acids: CASSLTGLASETQYF. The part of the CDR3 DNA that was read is TGTGCCAGCAGCTTAACGGGTCTAGCGTCGGAGACC.

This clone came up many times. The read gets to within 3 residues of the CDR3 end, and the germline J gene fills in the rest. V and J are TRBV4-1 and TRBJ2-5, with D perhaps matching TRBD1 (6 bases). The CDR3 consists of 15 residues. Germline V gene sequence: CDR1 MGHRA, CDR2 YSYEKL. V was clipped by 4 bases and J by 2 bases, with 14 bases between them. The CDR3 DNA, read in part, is TGCGCCAGCAGCCTACACCCGGGACAACAAGAGACC. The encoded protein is CASSLHPGQQET. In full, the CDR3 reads CASSLHPGQQETQYF.

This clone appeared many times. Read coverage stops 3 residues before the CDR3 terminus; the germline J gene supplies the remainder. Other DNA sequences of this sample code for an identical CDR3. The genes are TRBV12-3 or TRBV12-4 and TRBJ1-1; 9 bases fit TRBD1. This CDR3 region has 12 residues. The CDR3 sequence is CASSWTGEEAFF. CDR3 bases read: TGTGCCAGCAGCTGGACAGGGGAAGAA.

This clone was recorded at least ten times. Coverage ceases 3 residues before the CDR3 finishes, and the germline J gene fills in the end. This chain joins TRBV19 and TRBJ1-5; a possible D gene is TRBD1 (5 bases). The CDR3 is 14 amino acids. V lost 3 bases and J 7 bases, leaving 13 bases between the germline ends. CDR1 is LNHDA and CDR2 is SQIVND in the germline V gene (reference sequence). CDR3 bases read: TGTGCCAGTAGTATCTTAGGGGCCGAACAGCCC. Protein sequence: CASSILGAEQP. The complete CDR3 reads CASSILGAEQPQHF.

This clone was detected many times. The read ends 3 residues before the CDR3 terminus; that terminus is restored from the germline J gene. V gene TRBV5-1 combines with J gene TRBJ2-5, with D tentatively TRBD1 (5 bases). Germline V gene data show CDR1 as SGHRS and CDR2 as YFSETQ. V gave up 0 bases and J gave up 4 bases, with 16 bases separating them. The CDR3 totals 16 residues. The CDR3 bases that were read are TGCGCCAGCAGCTTGGGGGAACAGGTTTCTGGAGAGACC. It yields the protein CASSLGEQVSGET. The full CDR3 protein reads CASSLGEQVSGETQYF.

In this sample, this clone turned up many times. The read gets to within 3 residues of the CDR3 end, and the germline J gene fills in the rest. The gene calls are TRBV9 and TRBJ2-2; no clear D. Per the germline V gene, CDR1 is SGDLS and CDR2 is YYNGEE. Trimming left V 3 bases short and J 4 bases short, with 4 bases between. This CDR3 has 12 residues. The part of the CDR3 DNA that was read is TGTGCCAGCAGCGACGGCACCGGGGAG. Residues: CASSDGTGE. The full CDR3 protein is CASSDGTGELFF.

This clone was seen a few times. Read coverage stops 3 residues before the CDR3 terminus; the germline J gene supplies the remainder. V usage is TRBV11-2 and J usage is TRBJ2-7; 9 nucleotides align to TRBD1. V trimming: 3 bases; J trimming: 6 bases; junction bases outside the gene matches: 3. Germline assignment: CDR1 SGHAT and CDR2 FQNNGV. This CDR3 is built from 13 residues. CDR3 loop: CASSLGQGAEQYF. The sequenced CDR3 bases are TGTGCCAGCAGCTTGGGACAGGGAGCCGAG.

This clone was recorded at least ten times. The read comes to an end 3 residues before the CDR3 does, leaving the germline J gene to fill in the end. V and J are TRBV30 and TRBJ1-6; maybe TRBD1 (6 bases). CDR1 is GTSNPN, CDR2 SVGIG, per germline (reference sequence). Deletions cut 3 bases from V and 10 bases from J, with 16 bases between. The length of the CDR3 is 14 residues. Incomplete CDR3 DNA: TGTGCCTGGAGAATGGGGGCGAGATTCTCACCC. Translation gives CAWRMGARFSP. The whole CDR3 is CAWRMGARFSPLHF. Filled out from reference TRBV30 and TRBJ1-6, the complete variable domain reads SQTIHQWPATLVQPVGSPLSLECTVEGTSNPNLYWYRQAAGRGLQLLFYSVGIGQISSEVPQNLSASRPQDRQFILSSKKLLLSDSGFYLCAWRMGARFSPLHFGNGTRLTVT.

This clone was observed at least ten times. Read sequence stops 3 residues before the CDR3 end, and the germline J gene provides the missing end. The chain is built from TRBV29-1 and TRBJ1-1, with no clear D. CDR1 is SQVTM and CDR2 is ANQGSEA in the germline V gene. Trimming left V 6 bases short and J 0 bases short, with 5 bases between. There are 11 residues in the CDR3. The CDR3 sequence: CSVILNTEAFF. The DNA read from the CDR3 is TGCAGCGTAATCTTGAACACTGAA. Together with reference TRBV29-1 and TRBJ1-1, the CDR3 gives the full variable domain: SAVISQKPSRDICQRGTSLTIQCQVDSQVTMMFWYRQQPGQSLTLIATANQGSEATYESGFVIDKFPISRPNLTFSTLTVSNMSPEDSSIYLCSVILNTEAFFGQGTRLTVV.

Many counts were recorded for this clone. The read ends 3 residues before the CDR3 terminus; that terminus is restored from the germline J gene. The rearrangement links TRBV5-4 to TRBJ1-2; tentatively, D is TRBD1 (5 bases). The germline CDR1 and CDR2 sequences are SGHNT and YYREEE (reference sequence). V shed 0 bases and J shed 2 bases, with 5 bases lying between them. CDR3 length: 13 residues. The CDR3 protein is CASSLAGNYGYTF. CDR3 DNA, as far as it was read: TGTGCCAGCAGCTTGGCAGGGAACTATGGC.